Each of the 3 T cell receptor beta chains below was sequenced from the same sample in a study of blood T cell repertoires in COVID-19. Repertoires were generated with immunoSEQ multiplex PCR, while TCRdb's copy carries only in-frame clones and drops some. The profile shows tens of thousands of clones, approximately 90% of them singletons. Sample: peripheral blood. All receptors come from a man at least 80 years old with acute or convalescent COVID-19.

This chain uses TRBV5-1 with TRBJ1-1, with 10 bases fitting TRBD1. V gave up 4 bases and J gave up 7 bases; unmatched junction bases: 19. CDR3 length: 18 residues. Germline values: CDR1 SGHRS, CDR2 YFSETQ. The CDR3 reads CASSLNRDRGSGNGEAFF. As DNA, the CDR3 is TGCGCCAGCAGCCTGAACCGGGACAGGGGAAGCGGGAATGGTGAAGCTTTCTTT.

V usage is TRBV4-1 and J usage is TRBJ2-3; 7 positions agree with TRBD2. Per germline, CDR1 MGHRA and CDR2 YSYEKL. Losses at the gene ends were 0 bases for V and 5 bases for J; bases not matched to a gene: 2. There are 14 residues in the CDR3. CDR3 DNA: TGCGCCAGCAGCCAAGATCTAGCGGTAGATACGCAGTATTTT. Its translation: CASSQDLAVDTQYF.

The V call is TRBV3-1 (or the pseudogene TRBV3-2), the J call TRBJ2-3; D is ambiguous. The V end lost 0 bases, the J end lost 3 bases, and 7 bases lay between the germline ends. Per germline, CDR1 LGHDT and CDR2 YNNKEL (reference sequence). The CDR3 has 14 amino acids. The CDR3 sequence is CASSQDERTDTQYF. The CDR3 DNA reads TGTGCCAGCAGCCAAGACGAGAGGACAGATACGCAGTATTTT.